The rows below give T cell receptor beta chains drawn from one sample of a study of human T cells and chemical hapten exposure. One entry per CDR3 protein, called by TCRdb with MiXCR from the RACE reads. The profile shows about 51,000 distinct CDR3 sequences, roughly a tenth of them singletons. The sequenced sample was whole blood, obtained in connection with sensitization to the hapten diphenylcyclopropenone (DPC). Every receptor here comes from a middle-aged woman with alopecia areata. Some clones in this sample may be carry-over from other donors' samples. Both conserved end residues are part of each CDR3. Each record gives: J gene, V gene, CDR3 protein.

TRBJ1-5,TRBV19,CASTREGDGQPQHF
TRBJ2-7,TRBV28,CAPPKGPGPTYEQYF
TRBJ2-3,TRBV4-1,CASSQVGGDTDTQYF
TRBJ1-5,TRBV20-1,CSARHPPGQASPSGNQPQHF
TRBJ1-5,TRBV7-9,CASSLGGLFNQPQHF
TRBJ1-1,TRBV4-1,CASSQFGTGEAFF
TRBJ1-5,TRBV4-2,CASSQDSSNQPQHF
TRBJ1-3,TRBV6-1,CASSSETGGSGNTIYF
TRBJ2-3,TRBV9,CASSVVEGWSDTQYF
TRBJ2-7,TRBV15,CATSKGAGEQYF
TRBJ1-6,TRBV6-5,CASREQGGRDSPLHF
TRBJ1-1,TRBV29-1,CSTERGGSEAFF
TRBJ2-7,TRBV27,CASSLSDGWDEQYF
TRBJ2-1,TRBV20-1,CSARVNEQFF
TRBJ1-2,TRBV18,CASYLDRDGYTF
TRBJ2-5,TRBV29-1,CSVAQLQETQYF
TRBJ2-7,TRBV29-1,CSGVAGTESSEQYF
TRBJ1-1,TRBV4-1,CASSQDRGLNTEAFF
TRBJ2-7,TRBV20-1,CSARGASGWYEQYF
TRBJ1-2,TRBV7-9,CASLGAPVEGYTF
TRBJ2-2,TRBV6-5,CASIAGGSGTGELFF
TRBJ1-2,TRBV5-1,CASSSAGTDYGYTF
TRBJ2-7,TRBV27,CASSPMLENEQYF
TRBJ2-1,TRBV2,CASSHEPGDSYNEQFF
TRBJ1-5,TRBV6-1,CASSEARDRRLNSNQPQHF